This T cell receptor (beta chain) was profiled in a study of blood T cell repertoires in COVID-19. Turning to the study itself: The United States, Italy and Spain were the sources of the acute and convalescent COVID-19 samples. Nucleic acid was either cDNA or gDNA, and it came from T cells, B-cell-depleted T cells, or PBMCs.

Original handling: Reference gene primers were amplified, and this amplification served to estimate nucleated cell counts. Clones were sequenced by immunoSEQ multiplex PCR, and TCRdb holds only the in-frame ones, with some missing. V and J calls plus clone size are reproduced from that table; the DNA served to infer D and trimming. Among 250,000 to 300,000 clones, approximately 90% were seen once, and the ten largest hold roughly an eighth. The germline gives CDR1 PRHDT, CDR2 FYEKMQ (reference sequence). This CDR3 spans 13 amino acids. V gave up 6 bases and J gave up 7 bases; unmatched junction bases: 8.

The V and J genes are TRBV13 and TRBJ1-1; 7 bases are shared with TRBD1. The specimen was peripheral blood. The sequence was obtained from a woman aged 55-69 years with acute or convalescent COVID-19. The CDR3 protein is CASRSGQVSEAFF. CDR3 nucleotide sequence: TGTGCCAGCAGGAGCGGACAGGTTAGTGAAGCTTTCTTT.